A selection of T cell receptor beta chains follows, all from one sample in a study of cytomegalovirus exposure and HLA in healthy donors. TCRdb's table, derived via immunoSEQ multiplex PCR, lists solely in-frame clones and lacks some. The table shows about 200,000 clones, with around 77% occurring only once. Material: PBMCs. Source of these receptors: a woman in her twenties or thirties in good health and CMV-seronegative. Each CDR3 is given without its conserved first and last residue. Rows give clone size only sometimes, using once, few, many, or a class for an expanded clone.

clone_size | v_call | cdr3_aa
- | TRBV6-1 | ASSESGGGTDTQY
few | TRBV13 | ASSSPRTPSYEQY
- | TRBV5-1 | ASSLLGGVGYEQY
- | TRBV15 | ATSRDGQVIYEQY
- | TRBV7-8 | ASSLSYRGSNEKLF
- | TRBV30 | AWQSGVSYNSPLH
- | TRBV7-9 | ASSLGQYQETQY
- | TRBV19 | ASSISPEASYEQY
few | TRBV27 | AIRDRADYGYT
few | TRBV5-6 | ASSQPNSGAPTDTQY
- | TRBV6-5 | ASNRGSEAF
- | TRBV7-6 | ASSPGAVNQPQH
- | TRBV15 | ATSRGQNYGYT
- | TRBV30 | AWDNNNEQF
- | TRBV5-1 | ASSPGQGHQPQH
- | TRBV27 | ASSELAGGYEQY
- | TRBV11-2 | ASSFSGSTDTQY
- | TRBV11-2 | ASSYRGGTRGMSTDTQY
- | TRBV18 | ASSPPRGEGQETQY
once | TRBV5-6 | ASSQQVNQPQH
few | TRBV2 | ASNADHAGYNEQF
few | TRBV5-1 | ASSPQGIGRNTIY
- | TRBV4-1 | ASSQGGGPFNVLT
- | TRBV28 | ASRATGEGYT
- | TRBV5-6 | ASSLGLAGGGGETQY
- | TRBV2 | ASTADSGRNTIY
- | TRBV6-5 | ASSHRNTEAF
- | TRBV11-3 | ASSSNPTDTQY
few | TRBV4-1 | ASSHGDRRDEKLF